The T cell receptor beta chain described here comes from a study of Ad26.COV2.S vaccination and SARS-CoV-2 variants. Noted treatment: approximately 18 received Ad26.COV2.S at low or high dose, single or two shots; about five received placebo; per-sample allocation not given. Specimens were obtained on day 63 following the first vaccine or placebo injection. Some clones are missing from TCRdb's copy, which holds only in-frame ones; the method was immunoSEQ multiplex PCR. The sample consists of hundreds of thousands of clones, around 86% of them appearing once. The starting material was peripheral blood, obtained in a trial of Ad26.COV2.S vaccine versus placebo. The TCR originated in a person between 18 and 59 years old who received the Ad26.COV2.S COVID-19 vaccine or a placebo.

CDR3 sequence: CASRTLSDRAGYTF. The CDR3 nucleotides read TGTGCCAGCAGGACCCTTTCGGACAGGGCTGGCTACACCTTC. The chain links TRBV28 to TRBJ1-2; TRBD1 matches at 8 bases. There are 14 residues in the CDR3. J gave up 7 bases and V 6 bases, and 10 bases lay outside the gene matches. Looked up from germline, CDR1 is MDHEN and CDR2 is SYDVKM.